The 24 T cell receptor beta chains below were found in one sample sequenced in a study of blood T cell repertoires in COVID-19. Libraries were prepared by immunoSEQ multiplex PCR; TCRdb keeps only in-frame clonotypes and omits some of them. The repertoire holds about 40,000 clones, with roughly 80% as singletons. The sample was peripheral blood. The receptors come from a woman in her fifties or sixties with acute or convalescent COVID-19.

The chain employs TRBV11-1 and TRBJ1-3, with D hard to call. The germline V and J ends were trimmed by 4 bases and 2 bases, with 6 bases remaining between them. In germline, CDR1 is SGHAT, CDR2 FQDESV (reference sequence). The CDR3 has 13 amino acids. The CDR3 coding sequence is TGTGCCAGCAGCTCGGGGACTGGAAACACCATATATTTT. Amino acids: CASSSGTGNTIYF.

This clone was seen once. This rearrangement joins TRBV9 to TRBJ2-1; TRBD2 matches 10 bases. CDR3 size: 14 residues. The junction had 1 base not matched to a gene; V was cut back by 3 bases and J by 4 bases. The germline V gene has CDR1 SGDLS and CDR2 YYNGEE. CDR3: CASSASGSYNEQFF. In DNA, the CDR3 is TGTGCCAGCAGCGCTAGCGGGAGTTACAATGAGCAGTTCTTC.

The gene calls are TRBV7-2 and TRBJ2-3; TRBD1 matches 8 bases. V was pared by 1 base and J by 5 bases, with 5 bases of the junction left unmatched. CDR1 and CDR2 from the germline V gene are SGHTA and FQGNSA. The CDR3 is made up of 15 amino acids. In nucleotides, the CDR3 is TGTGCCAGCAGCTTAGGGACAGGGAATGGAGATACGCAGTATTTT. Translated, it gives CASSLGTGNGDTQYF.

CDR3 amino acids: CATSPGQGMDEQYF. The CDR3 DNA is TGTGCCACCAGTCCCGGACAGGGGATGGACGAGCAGTACTTC. V is TRBV24-1 and J is TRBJ2-7, with 9 bases aligning to TRBD1. The V and J ends lost 6 bases and 5 bases, in that order; junction bases with no gene match: 7. The CDR3 loop spans 14 amino acids. The germline V gene has CDR1 KGHDR and CDR2 SFDVKD.

This rearrangement joins TRBV2 to TRBJ1-5, with 7 bases matching TRBD1. V was clipped by 5 bases and J by 0 bases; unmatched bases: 10. From germline, CDR1 is SNHLY and CDR2 FYNNEI. The CDR3 consists of 17 residues. For the CDR3, the DNA is TGTGCCAGCAGTCGCGACAGGGTGGGTTATAGCAATCAGCCCCAGCATTTT. Protein sequence: CASSRDRVGYSNQPQHF.

V and J are TRBV2 and TRBJ2-7; the D gene is possibly TRBD2 (5 bases). This CDR3 has 17 amino acids. Trimming took off 5 bases at V and 4 bases at J, with 24 bases between the two ends. The germline CDR1 and CDR2 sequences are SNHLY and FYNNEI. CDR3 loop: CASSLPTEPQGGYEQYF. The CDR3 DNA follows: TGTGCCAGCAGTTTACCCACAGAACCCCAAGGAGGTTACGAGCAGTACTTC.

The chain joins TRBV15 to TRBJ1-2; 7 positions match TRBD1. The CDR3 covers 14 residues. Germline lookup yields CDR1 LNHNV and CDR2 YYDKDF (reference sequence). J lost 5 bases, V lost 5 bases, and 8 bases had no gene match. The CDR3 protein is CATSSQGDRYGYTF. The CDR3 nucleotides are TGTGCCACCAGCTCGCAGGGGGATCGGTATGGCTACACCTTC.

This clone was picked up one time. The chain joins TRBV5-8 to TRBJ2-5; 11 bases align to TRBD2. The V segment lost 3 bases and the J segment 9 bases; nucleotides outside the gene matches: 22. CDR3 size: 19 residues. The germline CDR1 and CDR2 sequences are SGHTS and YDEGEE. The chain's CDR3 is CASSSTLGASGGSAAAQYF. The CDR3 DNA reads TGTGCCAGCAGCTCAACGTTAGGGGCTAGCGGGGGGTCGGCTGCGGCCCAGTACTTC. Full variable domain (remainder filled in from reference TRBV5-8 and TRBJ2-5): EAGVTQSPTHLIKTRGQQATLRCSPISGHTSVYWYQQALGLGLQFLLWYDEGEERNRGNFPPRFSGRQFPNYSSELNVNALELEDSALYLCASSSTLGASGGSAAAQYFGPGTRLLVL.

J is TRBJ1-2 and V is TRBV3-1 (or the pseudogene TRBV3-2); 11 positions agree with TRBD1. Germline V lookup: CDR1 LGHDT, CDR2 YNNKEL (reference sequence). Germline trimming cut 4 bases from V and 2 bases from J; bases unmatched to any gene: 6. The CDR3 is 16 amino acids. CDR3 in amino acids: CASSLGQGARNYGYTF. CDR3 nucleotide sequence: TGTGCCAGCAGCCTCGGACAGGGGGCGAGGAACTATGGCTACACCTTC.

This chain connects TRBV19 to TRBJ1-5, with TRBD1 matching over 10 bases. The CDR3 is made up of 16 amino acids. Germline V gene lookup returns CDR1 LNHDA and CDR2 SQIVND (reference sequence). V lost 7 bases and J lost 1; bases outside the gene matches: 7. CDR3 bases: TGTGCCAGTAACGCGGGACAGGGGTCGAGCAATCAGCCCCAGCATTTT. Its protein product is CASNAGQGSSNQPQHF.

CDR3 protein: CATSRDGLLRGPEKLFF. CDR3 bases: TGTGCCACCAGCAGAGATGGGCTCCTTAGGGGGCCCGAAAAACTGTTTTTT. This chain connects TRBV15 to TRBJ1-4; 7 bases are a match to TRBD1. Unmatched junction bases numbered 12, after V lost 0 bases and J lost 8 bases. This CDR3 comprises 17 residues. The germline V gene encodes CDR1 LNHNV and CDR2 YYDKDF (reference sequence).

V usage is TRBV5-1 and J usage is TRBJ1-6, with D uncertain. Per germline, CDR1 SGHRS and CDR2 YFSETQ. CDR3 length: 17 residues. With 0 bases removed from V and 2 bases from J, the gap between germline ends came to 12 bases. CDR3 coding DNA: TGCGCCAGCAGCTTGGAAATGGGAGGGACCTATAATTCACCCCTCCACTTT. Protein: CASSLEMGGTYNSPLHF. Combining the CDR3 with reference TRBV5-1 and TRBJ1-6 gives the whole variable domain KAGVTQTPRYLIKTRGQQVTLSCSPISGHRSVSWYQQTPGQGLQFLFEYFSETQRNKGNFPGRFSGRQFSNSRSEMNVSTLELGDSALYLCASSLEMGGTYNSPLHFGNGTRLTVT.

This chain connects TRBV2 to TRBJ1-4; TRBD1 matches 7 bases. Germline values: CDR1 SNHLY, CDR2 FYNNEI. This CDR3 spans 15 amino acids. Germline trimming cut 6 bases from V and 3 bases from J; bases unmatched to any gene: 7. CDR3 region: CASSGLQGSNEKLFF. The CDR3 region has the DNA TGTGCCAGCAGCGGGTTACAGGGGTCTAATGAAAAACTGTTTTTT.

This clone was detected once. The CDR3 DNA reads as TGCAGTGCCGTTACTATCTACGAGCAGTACTTC. This translates into CSAVTIYEQYF. This sequence joins TRBV20-1 and TRBJ2-7; D remains ambiguous. Germline values: CDR1 DFQATT, CDR2 SNEGSKA (reference sequence). V lost 6 bases to trimming and J lost 3 bases, with 9 bases between them. The CDR3 runs 11 residues.

V is TRBV5-6 and J is TRBJ2-1, with a possible D match to TRBD2 (5 bases). The CDR3 has 15 amino acids. Germline-derived CDR1 and CDR2 are SGHDT and YYEEEE. Trimming stripped 3 bases from V and 2 bases from J, with 12 bases between. CDR3 DNA: TGTGCCAGCAGCTCTGGACTGATCGCCTACAATGAGCAGTTCTTC. Its protein is CASSSGLIAYNEQFF.

The chain couples TRBV20-1 to TRBJ1-4, with D hard to call. V lost 3 bases, J lost 0 bases, and 8 bases lay in between. Germline loops: CDR1 DFQATT, CDR2 SNEGSKA (reference sequence). The CDR3 runs 14 residues. Written as DNA, the CDR3 is TGCAGTGCTAGTTTCGGTGCAACTAATGAAAAACTGTTTTTT. It is translated as CSASFGATNEKLFF.

This clone was seen more than once but under ten times. CDR3 nucleotide sequence: TGTGCCAGCAGTTTATCCTTCTACGAGCAGTACTTC. It translates to CASSLSFYEQYF. The genes are TRBV28 and TRBJ2-7; D is unclear. The CDR3 is 12 amino acids. Germline CDR1 reads MDHEN; CDR2 reads SYDVKM. V was trimmed by 1 base and J by 3 bases, leaving 4 bases between them. Full variable domain (missing parts from reference TRBV28 and TRBJ2-7): DVKVTQSSRYLVKRTGEKVFLECVQDMDHENMFWYRQDPGLGLRLIYFSYDVKMKEKGDIPEGYSVSREKKERFSLILESASTNQTSMYLCASSLSFYEQYFGPGTRLTVT.

The chain has TRBV7-9 and TRBJ2-7; unclear D gene. The CDR3 is 11 amino acids. Germline V gene data show CDR1 as SEHNR and CDR2 as FQNEAQ (reference sequence). V lost 0 bases, J lost 6 bases, and 3 bases lay in between. CDR3 nucleotide sequence: TGTGCCAGCAGCTTAGCGGCCGAGCAGTACTTC. This translates into CASSLAAEQYF.

The genes are TRBV11-2 and TRBJ2-1; TRBD1 might be the D (5 bases). CDR1 and CDR2 from the germline V gene are SGHAT and FQNNGV. This CDR3 spans 12 amino acids. V lost 8 bases to trimming and J lost 10 bases, with 15 bases between them. CDR3 residues: CASSGAGKEQFF. CDR3 nucleotides: TGTGCCAGCTCCGGTGCAGGGAAAGAGCAGTTCTTC.

The chain joins TRBV21-1 to TRBJ1-2; TRBD1, as called in the table, went unchecked against the DNA. TRBV21-1 is a pseudogene. The CDR3 contains 17 residues. The CDR3 sequence: CASSVQRGPLPNYGYTF. The CDR3 region has the DNA TGTGCCAGCAGCGTCCAAAGGGGGCCACTTCCTAACTATGGCTACACCTTC.

The chain combines TRBV6-5 with TRBJ1-1; tentatively, D is TRBD1 (5 bases). Trimming shortened V by 7 bases and J by 5 bases, and 14 bases separated the two germline ends. This CDR3 comprises 13 residues. Germline V lookup: CDR1 MNHEY, CDR2 SVGAGI. DNA of the CDR3: TGTGCCAGCAATTCGGGGGGGGAAACTGAAGCTTTCTTT. This gives the protein CASNSGGETEAFF.

V usage is TRBV7-3 and J usage is TRBJ2-1; 8 nucleotides agree with TRBD2. Germline CDR1 SGHTA, CDR2 FQGTGA. This CDR3 spans 15 amino acids. With V trimmed by 5 bases and J by 5 bases, 8 bases remained unmatched. CDR3 protein: CASSTGTSPNNEQFF. In nucleotides, the CDR3 is TGTGCCAGCAGCACAGGGACTAGTCCGAACAATGAGCAGTTCTTC.

The V and J genes are TRBV7-2 and TRBJ2-2; weak D call: TRBD1 (6 bases). Germline CDR1 reads SGHTA; CDR2 reads FQGNSA. V lost 2 bases and J 2 bases, leaving 12 bases between the germline ends. CDR3 length: 16 amino acids. The CDR3 here is CASSLQGTKNTGELFF. In DNA form, the CDR3 reads TGTGCCAGCAGCTTACAGGGGACCAAAAACACCGGGGAGCTGTTTTTT.

The chain employs TRBV29-1 and TRBJ2-7; 7 nucleotides match TRBD2. This CDR3 has 12 amino acids. Germline CDR1 SQVTM, CDR2 ANQGSEA. Trimming cost V 5 bases and J 3 bases; bases outside gene matches: 4. The CDR3 sequence is CSVTQRDYEQYF. The CDR3, as DNA: TGCAGCGTTACCCAGCGGGACTACGAGCAGTACTTC.